These 16 T cell receptor beta chains were all obtained from the same sample, sequenced in a study of blood T cell repertoires in COVID-19. Using immunoSEQ multiplex PCR, the repertoire was profiled, and TCRdb retains in-frame clones only, with some absent. The table has approximately 150,000 clones, over 80% seen once. Material for sequencing was peripheral blood. These receptor sequences come from a human donor in a cohort sampled during active COVID-19.

The genes are TRBV28 and TRBJ2-7, with D unclear. The CDR3 is 14 amino acids. CDR1 and CDR2 (germline): MDHEN, SYDVKM. Trimming removed 3 bases from V and 3 bases from J, with 12 bases in between. The CDR3 is CASSFTSPFYEQYF. The CDR3 DNA sequence: TGTGCCAGCAGTTTCACTTCTCCTTTCTACGAGCAGTACTTC.

V gene TRBV12-3 or TRBV12-4 combines with J gene TRBJ1-5; the D is unclear. With 5 bases removed from V and 6 bases from J, the gap between germline ends came to 11 bases. The CDR3 length is 13 residues. CDR3 coding DNA: TGTGCCAGCAGTCTCTACGCCGGTCAGCCCCAGCATTTT. Its protein product is CASSLYAGQPQHF.

This chain joins TRBV11-3 and TRBJ2-3, with no clear D. The ends were cut back, 3 bases at V and 4 bases at J, with 11 bases in the middle. Germline values: CDR1 SGHNT, CDR2 YENEEA. This CDR3 comprises 14 residues. CDR3 sequence reads: CASSLNSISDTQYF. The CDR3 DNA is TGTGCCAGCAGCTTGAATAGTATTTCAGATACGCAGTATTTT.

This chain uses TRBV2 with TRBJ2-7; D possibly corresponds to TRBD2 (5 bases). Germline-derived CDR1 and CDR2 are SNHLY and FYNNEI. Trimming shortened V by 6 bases and J by 1 base, and 19 bases separated the two germline ends. The CDR3 covers 16 residues. The chain's CDR3 is CASRDGAAASSYEQYF. CDR3 DNA: TGTGCCAGCAGGGATGGAGCAGCGGCCTCTTCCTACGAGCAGTACTTC.

This chain uses TRBV3-1 (or the pseudogene TRBV3-2) with TRBJ1-2, with TRBD1 matching 9 bases. The trim removed 0 bases at V and 5 bases at J, leaving 7 bases unmatched. The germline CDR1 and CDR2 sequences are LGHDT and YNNKEL (reference sequence). The CDR3 contains 16 residues. The CDR3 sequence: CASSQDPTGGLYGYTF. The CDR3 DNA is TGTGCCAGCAGCCAAGATCCCACAGGGGGCCTTTATGGCTACACCTTC.

This clone was picked up one time. CDR3 sequence reads: CASSQSTLAADYEQYF. In DNA, the CDR3 is TGTGCCAGCAGCCAATCAACATTGGCGGCAGACTACGAGCAGTACTTC. The chain joins TRBV3-1 (or the pseudogene TRBV3-2) to TRBJ2-7, with D unclear. The CDR3 extends over 16 amino acids. Between the trimmed V and J ends, which lost 2 bases and 3 bases, there was a span of 17 bases. CDR1 and CDR2 from the germline V gene are LGHDT and YNNKEL (reference sequence).

In its sample, this clone was seen once. The J gene is TRBJ1-2, the V gene TRBV5-1, with D uncertain. Germline V CDR1 and CDR2: SGHRS, YFSETQ. CDR3 length equals 15 residues. Trimming removed 0 bases from V and 2 bases from J, with 11 bases in between. The CDR3 coding sequence is TGCGCCAGCAGCTTGGTTAGCCTAAGCAACTATGGCTACACCTTC. As protein: CASSLVSLSNYGYTF.

The rearrangement links TRBV28 to TRBJ2-1; 8 bases match TRBD2. The CDR3 spans 15 residues. J gave up 1 base and V 8 bases, and 7 bases lay outside the gene matches. Per the germline V gene, CDR1 is MDHEN and CDR2 is SYDVKM. The CDR3 bases are TGTGCCAGCGTCTATAGCGGGGCATCCTACAATGAGCAGTTCTTC. It is translated as CASVYSGASYNEQFF.

The CDR3 sequence is CASSFDRKGNTIYF. In DNA form, the CDR3 reads TGTGCCAGCAGCTTCGACAGAAAAGGAAACACCATATATTTT. J is TRBJ1-3 and V is TRBV13; TRBD1 might be the D (5 bases). V was shortened by 3 bases and J by 4 bases, with 10 bases between the two germline ends. CDR1 and CDR2 from the germline V gene are PRHDT and FYEKMQ (reference sequence). This CDR3 has 14 residues.

The genes are TRBV5-1 and TRBJ2-2; weak D call: TRBD2 (6 bases). The CDR3 runs 17 residues. CDR1 is SGHRS, CDR2 YFSETQ, per germline. The V and J ends lost 0 bases and 0 bases respectively, with 12 bases between them. The CDR3 DNA reads as TGCGCCAGCAGCTTGGTGGGAGGTTCCGCGAACACCGGGGAGCTGTTTTTT. This sequence encodes CASSLVGGSANTGELFF.

This clone was picked up one time. The chain recombines TRBV7-2 with TRBJ2-1, with 8 bases lining up with TRBD1. With V trimmed by 4 bases and J by 6 bases, 2 bases remained unmatched. Germline assignment: CDR1 SGHTA and CDR2 FQGNSA. The CDR3 is 13 amino acids. CDR3 region: CASSSDRVNEQFF. CDR3 DNA sequence: TGTGCCAGCAGCTCGGACAGGGTCAATGAGCAGTTCTTC.

On this clone itself: Other nucleotide sequences in the sample specify the same CDR3. This chain uses TRBV7-2 with TRBJ2-1; D perhaps matches TRBD1 (5 bases). Looked up from germline, CDR1 is SGHTA and CDR2 is FQGNSA. The length of the CDR3 is 15 residues. Trimming took off 2 bases at V and 0 bases at J, with 8 bases between the two ends. CDR3 region: CASSLQGSSYNEQFF. CDR3 DNA sequence: TGTGCCAGCAGCTTACAGGGCAGCTCCTACAATGAGCAGTTCTTC.

Here the CDR3 reads CASSTGQGMNTEAFF. CDR3 in DNA: TGTGCCAGTAGTACGGGGCAGGGGATGAACACTGAAGCTTTCTTT. The chain is built from TRBV19 and TRBJ1-1, with D tentatively TRBD1 (6 bases). The CDR3 sequence is 15 residues long. CDR1 is LNHDA and CDR2 is SQIVND in the germline V gene (reference sequence). V lost 4 bases and J 0 bases, leaving 12 bases between the germline ends. Full variable domain (outside the CDR3, taken from reference TRBV19 and TRBJ1-1): DGGITQSPKYLFRKEGQNVTLSCEQNLNHDAMYWYRQDPGQGLRLIYYSQIVNDFQKGDIAEGYSVSREKKESFPLTVTSAQKNPTAFYLCASSTGQGMNTEAFFGQGTRLTVV.

This rearrangement joins TRBV20-1 to TRBJ1-2; 8 bases align to TRBD1. CDR3 size: 11 residues. CDR1 is DFQATT, CDR2 SNEGSKA, per germline (reference sequence). V was clipped by 6 bases and J by 8 bases; unmatched bases: 5. CDR3 nucleotides: TGCAGTGCCTGGACAGGGAACGGCTACACCTTC. Translated: CSAWTGNGYTF.

The J gene is TRBJ2-3, the V gene TRBV30; 9 nucleotides align to TRBD2. The CDR3 covers 15 residues. V lost 3 bases and J lost 1; bases outside the gene matches: 5. CDR1 is GTSNPN and CDR2 is SVGIG in the germline V gene (reference sequence). The CDR3 here is CAWRRAGGRTDTQYF. In DNA, the CDR3 is TGTGCCTGGAGGAGAGCGGGAGGACGCACAGATACGCAGTATTTT.

CDR3 nucleotide sequence: TGTGCCAGCAGTTTATCGGTCAGGGGAGGCAATCAGCCCCAGCATTTT. Translation: CASSLSVRGGNQPQHF. The chain carries TRBV28 and TRBJ1-5, with a tentative D call TRBD1 (6 bases). The CDR3 totals 16 residues. V was cut by 1 base and J by 2 bases, with 12 bases left in between. Germline CDR1 and CDR2: MDHEN and SYDVKM. The full variable domain, with the rest looked up from reference TRBV28 and TRBJ1-5, is DVKVTQSSRYLVKRTGEKVFLECVQDMDHENMFWYRQDPGLGLRLIYFSYDVKMKEKGDIPEGYSVSREKKERFSLILESASTNQTSMYLCASSLSVRGGNQPQHFGDGTRLSIL.